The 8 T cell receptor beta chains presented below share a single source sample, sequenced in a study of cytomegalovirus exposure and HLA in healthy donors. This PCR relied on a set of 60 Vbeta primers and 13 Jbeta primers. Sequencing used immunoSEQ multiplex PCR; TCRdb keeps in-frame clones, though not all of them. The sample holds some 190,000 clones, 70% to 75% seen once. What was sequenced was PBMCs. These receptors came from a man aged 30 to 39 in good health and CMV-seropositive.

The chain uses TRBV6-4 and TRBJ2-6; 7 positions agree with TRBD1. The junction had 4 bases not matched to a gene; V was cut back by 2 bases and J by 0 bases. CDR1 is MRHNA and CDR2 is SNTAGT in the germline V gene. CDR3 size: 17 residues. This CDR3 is CASSDKGASSGANVLTF. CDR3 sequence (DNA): TGTGCCAGCAGTGACAAGGGGGCGAGCTCTGGGGCCAACGTCCTGACTTTC.

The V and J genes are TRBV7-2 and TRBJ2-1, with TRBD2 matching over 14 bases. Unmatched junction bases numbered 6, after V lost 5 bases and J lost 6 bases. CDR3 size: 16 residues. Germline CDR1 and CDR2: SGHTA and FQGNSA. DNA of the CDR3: TGTGCCAGCAGCCTTGGACTAGCGGGAGGCCGCAATGAGCAGTTCTTC. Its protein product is CASSLGLAGGRNEQFF.

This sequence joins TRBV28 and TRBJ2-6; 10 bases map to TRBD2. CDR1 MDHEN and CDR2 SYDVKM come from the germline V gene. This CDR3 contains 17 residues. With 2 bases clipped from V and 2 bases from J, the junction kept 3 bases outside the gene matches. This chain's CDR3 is CASSLVTSGTGANVLTF. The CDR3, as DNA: TGTGCCAGCAGTTTAGTTACTAGCGGGACTGGGGCCAACGTCCTGACTTTC.

The CDR3 loop reads CAISDPGWEETQYF. CDR3 DNA: TGTGCCATCAGTGACCCCGGGTGGGAAGAGACCCAGTACTTC. The rearrangement joins TRBV10-3 to TRBJ2-5; D is uncertain. Trimming took off 3 bases at V and 3 bases at J, with 11 bases between the two ends. Germline V gives CDR1 ENHRY, CDR2 SYGVKD. The CDR3 contains 14 residues.

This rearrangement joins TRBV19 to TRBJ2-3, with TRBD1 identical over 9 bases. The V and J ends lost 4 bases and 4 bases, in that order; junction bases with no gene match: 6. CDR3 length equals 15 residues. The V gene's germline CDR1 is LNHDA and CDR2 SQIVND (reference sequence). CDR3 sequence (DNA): TGTGCCAGTAGTACCTGGACAGGGGCAGCAGATACGCAGTATTTT. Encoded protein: CASSTWTGAADTQYF.

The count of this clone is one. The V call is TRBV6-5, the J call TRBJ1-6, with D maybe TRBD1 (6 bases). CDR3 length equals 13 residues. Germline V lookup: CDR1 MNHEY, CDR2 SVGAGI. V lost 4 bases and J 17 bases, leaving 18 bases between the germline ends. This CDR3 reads CASSSILQGPVHF. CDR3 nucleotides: TGTGCCAGCAGTTCTATCTTACAGGGCCCCGTCCACTTT.

CDR3 nucleotides: TGTGCCAGCAGTGGAAATCAGGGGCTGAATCAGCCCCAGCATTTT. This encodes CASSGNQGLNQPQHF. The rearrangement links TRBV6-1 to TRBJ1-5; D is possibly TRBD1 (6 bases). Germline CDR1 is MNHNS and CDR2 is SASEGT. This CDR3 spans 15 amino acids. V was cut by 4 bases and J by 4 bases, with 14 bases left in between.

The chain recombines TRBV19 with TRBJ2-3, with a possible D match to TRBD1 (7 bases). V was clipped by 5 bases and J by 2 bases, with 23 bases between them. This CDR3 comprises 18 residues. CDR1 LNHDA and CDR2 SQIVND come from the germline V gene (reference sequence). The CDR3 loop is CASSSLEGQTFNTDTQYF. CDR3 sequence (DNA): TGTGCCAGTAGTTCCCTGGAGGGACAGACTTTTAACACAGATACGCAGTATTTT.